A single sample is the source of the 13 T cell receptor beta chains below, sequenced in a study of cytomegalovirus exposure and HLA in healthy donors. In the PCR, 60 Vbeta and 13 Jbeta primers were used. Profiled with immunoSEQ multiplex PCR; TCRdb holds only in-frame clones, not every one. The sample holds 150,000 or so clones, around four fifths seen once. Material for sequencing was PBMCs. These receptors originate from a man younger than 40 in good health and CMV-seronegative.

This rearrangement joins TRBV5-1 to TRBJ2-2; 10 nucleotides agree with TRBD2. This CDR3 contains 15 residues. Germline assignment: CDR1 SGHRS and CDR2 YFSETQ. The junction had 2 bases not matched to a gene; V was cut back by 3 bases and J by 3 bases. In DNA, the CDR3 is TGCGCCAGCAGCTCCGGACTAGCGGACACCGGGGAGCTGTTTTTT. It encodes CASSSGLADTGELFF.

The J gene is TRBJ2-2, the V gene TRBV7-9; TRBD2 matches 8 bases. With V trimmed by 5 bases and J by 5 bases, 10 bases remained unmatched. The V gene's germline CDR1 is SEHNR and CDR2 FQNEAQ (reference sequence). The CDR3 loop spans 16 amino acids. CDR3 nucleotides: TGTGCCAGCAGCCCGTCGTCTAGCGGGTGGACCGGGGAGCTGTTTTTT. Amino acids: CASSPSSSGWTGELFF.

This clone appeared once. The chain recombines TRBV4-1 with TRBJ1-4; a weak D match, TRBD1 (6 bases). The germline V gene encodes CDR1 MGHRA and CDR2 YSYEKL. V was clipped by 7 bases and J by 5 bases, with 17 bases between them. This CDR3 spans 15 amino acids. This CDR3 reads CASTSAGGENEKLFF. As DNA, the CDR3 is TGCGCCAGCACCTCGGCGGGGGGCGAGAATGAAAAACTGTTTTTT.

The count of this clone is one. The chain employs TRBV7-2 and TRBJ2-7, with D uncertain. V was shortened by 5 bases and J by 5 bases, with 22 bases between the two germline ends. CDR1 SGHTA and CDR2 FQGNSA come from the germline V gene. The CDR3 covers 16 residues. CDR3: CASSPPRSSLGHEQYF. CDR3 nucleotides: TGTGCCAGCAGCCCCCCCAGGTCCAGCCTCGGTCACGAGCAGTACTTC.

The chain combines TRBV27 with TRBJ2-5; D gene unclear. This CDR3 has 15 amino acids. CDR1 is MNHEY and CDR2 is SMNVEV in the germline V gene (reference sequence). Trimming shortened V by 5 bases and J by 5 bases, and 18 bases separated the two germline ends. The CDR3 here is CASSAKNNYGETQYF. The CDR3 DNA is TGTGCCAGCAGTGCTAAGAACAACTATGGGGAGACCCAGTACTTC.

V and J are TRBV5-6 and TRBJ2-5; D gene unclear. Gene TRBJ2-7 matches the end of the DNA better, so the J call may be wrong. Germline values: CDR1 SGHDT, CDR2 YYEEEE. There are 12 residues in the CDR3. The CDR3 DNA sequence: TGTGCCAGCAGCGCCGCCTCCTACGAGCAGTACTTC. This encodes CASSAASYEQYF.

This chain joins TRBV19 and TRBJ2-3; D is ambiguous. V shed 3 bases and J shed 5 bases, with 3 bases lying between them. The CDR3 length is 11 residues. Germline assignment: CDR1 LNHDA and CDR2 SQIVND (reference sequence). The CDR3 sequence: CASSMRDTQYF. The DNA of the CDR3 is TGTGCCAGTAGTATGCGAGATACGCAGTATTTT.

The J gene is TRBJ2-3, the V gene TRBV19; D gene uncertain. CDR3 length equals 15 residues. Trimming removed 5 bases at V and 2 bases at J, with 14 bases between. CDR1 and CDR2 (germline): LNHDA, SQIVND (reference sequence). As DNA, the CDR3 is TGTGCCAGTAGTCAAAGAAAAAGAGCCACAGATACGCAGTATTTT. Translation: CASSQRKRATDTQYF.

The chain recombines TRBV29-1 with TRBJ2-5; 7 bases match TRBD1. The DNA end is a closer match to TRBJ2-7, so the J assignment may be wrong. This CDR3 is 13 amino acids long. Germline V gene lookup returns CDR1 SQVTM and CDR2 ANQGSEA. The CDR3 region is CSVAGTEIYEQYF. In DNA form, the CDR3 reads TGCAGCGTTGCCGGGACAGAAATCTACGAGCAGTACTTC.

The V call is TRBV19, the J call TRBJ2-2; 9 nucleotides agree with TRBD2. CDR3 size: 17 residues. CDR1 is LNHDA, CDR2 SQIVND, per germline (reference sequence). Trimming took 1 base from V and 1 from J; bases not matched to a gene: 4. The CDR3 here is CASSIGGGRVNTGELFF. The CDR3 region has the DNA TGTGCCAGTAGTATAGGGGGCGGGAGGGTGAACACCGGGGAGCTGTTTTTT.

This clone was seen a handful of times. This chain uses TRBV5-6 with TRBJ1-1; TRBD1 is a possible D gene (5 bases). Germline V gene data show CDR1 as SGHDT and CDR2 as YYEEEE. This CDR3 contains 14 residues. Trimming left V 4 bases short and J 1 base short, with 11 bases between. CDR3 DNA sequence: TGTGCCAGCAGCCCAATCGACAGGAACACTGAAGCTTTCTTT. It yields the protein CASSPIDRNTEAFF. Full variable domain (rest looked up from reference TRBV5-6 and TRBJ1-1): DAGVTQSPTHLIKTRGQQVTLRCSPKSGHDTVSWYQQALGQGPQFIFQYYEEEERQRGNFPDRFSGHQFPNYSSELNVNALLLGDSALYLCASSPIDRNTEAFFGQGTRLTVV.

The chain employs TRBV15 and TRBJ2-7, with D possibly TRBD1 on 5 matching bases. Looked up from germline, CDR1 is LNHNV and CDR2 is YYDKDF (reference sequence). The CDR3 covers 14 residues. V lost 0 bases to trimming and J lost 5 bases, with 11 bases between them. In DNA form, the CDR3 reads TGTGCCACCAGCAGAGAAAGGGGTGTCGACGAGCAGTACTTC. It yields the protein CATSRERGVDEQYF.

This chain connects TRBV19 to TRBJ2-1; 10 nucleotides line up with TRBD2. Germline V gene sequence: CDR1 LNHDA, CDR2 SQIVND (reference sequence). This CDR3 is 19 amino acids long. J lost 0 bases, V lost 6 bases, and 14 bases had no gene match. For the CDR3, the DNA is TGTGCCAGTAGCCCTCAATTTCTAGCGGGGGAATCCTCCTACAATGAGCAGTTCTTC. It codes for CASSPQFLAGESSYNEQFF.